One sample yielded the 22 T cell receptor beta chains listed below, sequenced in a study of shared clonotypes between healthy human individuals. Produced via immunoSEQ multiplex PCR; TCRdb's table is partial and in-frame only. The sample contains about 1 million clones, approximately 70% of which appear only once. The source material was memory CD4+ T cells sorted from blood. Subset described: CD45RA-negative fraction. The receptors were gathered from a man aged 18 to 29 in good health.

The J gene is TRBJ1-2, the V gene TRBV5-1; D is unresolved. The CDR3 length is 15 residues. Germline loops: CDR1 SGHRS, CDR2 YFSETQ. Trimming cost V 5 bases and J 1 base, with 15 bases left between them. CDR3 in amino acids: CASSYIAGSNYGYTF. As DNA, the CDR3 is TGCGCCAGCAGTTACATTGCCGGGAGTAACTATGGCTACACCTTC.

V is TRBV6-1 and J is TRBJ1-1, with D perhaps TRBD1 (5 bases). Trimming pared 5 bases from V and 1 base from J, leaving 8 bases between. Germline loops: CDR1 MNHNS, CDR2 SASEGT. The CDR3 is 13 amino acids. In nucleotides, the CDR3 is TGTGCCAGCAGTCGGGGACGGAACACTGAAGCTTTCTTT. Its translation is CASSRGRNTEAFF.

The chain is built from TRBV5-6 and TRBJ2-7; 13 bases map to TRBD2. V lost 0 bases and J lost 3; bases outside the gene matches: 6. Germline CDR1 and CDR2: SGHDT and YYEEEE. The CDR3 length is 17 residues. The CDR3 loop reads CASSLGGGLAGNYEQYF. As DNA, the CDR3 is TGTGCCAGCAGCTTGGGAGGGGGACTAGCGGGAAACTACGAGCAGTACTTC.

V is TRBV5-1 and J is TRBJ1-5, with 7 bases lining up with TRBD1. Germline-derived CDR1 and CDR2 are SGHRS and YFSETQ. The CDR3 contains 15 residues. V lost 4 bases, J lost 7 bases, and 11 bases stayed unmatched. CDR3: CASSPREGAGQPQHF. The CDR3 DNA reads as TGCGCCAGCAGCCCCCGGGAGGGGGCGGGACAGCCCCAGCATTTT.

The chain joins TRBV7-2 to TRBJ1-1; D gene ambiguous. Germline V CDR1 and CDR2: SGHTA, FQGNSA. V lost 1 base and J lost 4, with 13 bases in between. The CDR3 is 15 amino acids. The CDR3, as DNA: TGTGCCAGCAGCTTAGAACAGATTGGCCCCACTGAAGCTTTCTTT. Translating it yields CASSLEQIGPTEAFF.

A few counts support this clone. The CDR3 here is CASGPPGLSGTYNEQFF. The CDR3 DNA reads TGTGCTAGTGGTCCCCCGGGGTTAAGCGGTACCTACAATGAGCAGTTCTTC. The chain employs TRBV12-5 and TRBJ2-1; D is possibly TRBD2 (5 bases). Looked up from germline, CDR1 is LGHNT and CDR2 is FRNRAP. The V end was cut by 5 bases, the J end by 2 bases, with 19 bases between. This CDR3 is 17 amino acids long.

J is TRBJ2-1 and V is TRBV10-3, with a weak D call TRBD1 (5 bases). Germline CDR1 and CDR2: ENHRY and SYGVKD. The CDR3 length is 15 residues. The V and J ends lost 2 bases and 6 bases respectively, with 14 bases between them. CDR3 loop: CAISEGKGWGNEQFF. The CDR3 coding sequence is TGTGCCATCAGTGAGGGTAAGGGGTGGGGCAATGAGCAGTTCTTC.

The CDR3 DNA is TGTGCCAGCCTTCCAGGGGGGGGAAGGAACACTGAAGCTTTCTTT. The encoded protein is CASLPGGGRNTEAFF. This chain links TRBV6-1 with TRBJ1-1, with 7 bases fitting TRBD1. The junction had 10 bases not matched to a gene; V was cut back by 8 bases and J by 1 base. Germline V gives CDR1 MNHNS, CDR2 SASEGT. The CDR3 has 15 residues.

This clone was picked up a small number of times. Other DNA sequences within the sample encode an identical CDR3. The chain employs TRBV5-1 and TRBJ1-1; D perhaps matches TRBD1 (6 bases). Trimming left V 3 bases short and J 0 bases short, with 9 bases between. This CDR3 has 14 amino acids. Germline V CDR1 and CDR2: SGHRS, YFSETQ. The CDR3 loop reads CASSSQGVNTEAFF. CDR3 in DNA: TGCGCCAGCAGCTCACAGGGTGTGAACACTGAAGCTTTCTTT.

The J gene is TRBJ1-1, the V gene TRBV19, with a weak D call TRBD1 (6 bases). V was trimmed by 8 bases and J by 4 bases, leaving 14 bases between them. The CDR3 contains 13 residues. Germline CDR1 is LNHDA and CDR2 is SQIVND (reference sequence). CDR3 in amino acids: CASGAQGSTEAFF. The CDR3 region has the DNA TGTGCCAGTGGTGCGCAGGGGAGCACTGAAGCTTTCTTT.

The chain carries TRBV25-1 and TRBJ2-1; perhaps TRBD1 as D (5 bases). The V and J ends lost 8 bases and 7 bases respectively, with 24 bases between them. Per the germline V gene, CDR1 is MGHDK and CDR2 is SYGVNS. The CDR3 is 16 amino acids. CDR3 DNA: TGTGCCAGCGCCTCGGTAGGAACAGGTAGCTGGAATGAGCAGTTCTTC. Protein: CASASVGTGSWNEQFF.

This clone has just a few counts. The chain recombines TRBV27 with TRBJ1-1; a weak D match, TRBD1 (6 bases). In germline, CDR1 is MNHEY, CDR2 SMNVEV (reference sequence). V was cut by 3 bases and J by 0 bases, with 26 bases left in between. The CDR3 runs 20 residues. The CDR3 DNA reads TGTGCCAGCAGTTTTAGTACCCCTGGACAGAACGGCGGAGTGAACACTGAAGCTTTCTTT. Its protein is CASSFSTPGQNGGVNTEAFF.

The chain has TRBV18 and TRBJ1-5; D is ambiguous. V was cut by 1 base and J by 8 bases, with 9 bases left in between. Germline-derived CDR1 and CDR2 are KGHSH and LQKENI. The length of the CDR3 is 13 residues. CDR3 amino acids: CASSPRIGEPQHF. DNA of the CDR3: TGTGCCAGCTCACCACGTATCGGGGAGCCCCAGCATTTT.

This clone showed up just a few times. The V gene is TRBV30, the J gene TRBJ2-2; possibly TRBD1 for D (5 bases). Germline CDR1 GTSNPN, CDR2 SVGIG (reference sequence). V was pared by 7 bases and J by 0 bases, with 15 bases between. This CDR3 has 15 amino acids. The DNA for the CDR3 is TGTGCCTCCAAGAACAGGAATTCGAACACCGGGGAGCTGTTTTTT. It encodes CASKNRNSNTGELFF.

V gene TRBV7-2 combines with J gene TRBJ2-2; D is ambiguous. The CDR3 is 13 amino acids. The V end was cut by 3 bases, the J end by 3 bases, with 5 bases between. CDR1 SGHTA and CDR2 FQGNSA come from the germline V gene. The CDR3 reads CASSFQYTGELFF. For the CDR3, the DNA is TGTGCCAGCAGCTTCCAATACACCGGGGAGCTGTTTTTT. Complete variable domain (other parts from reference TRBV7-2 and TRBJ2-2): GAGVSQSPSNKVTEKGKDVELRCDPISGHTALYWYRQSLGQGLEFLIYFQGNSAPDKSGLPSDRFSAERTGGSVSTLTIQRTQQEDSAVYLCASSFQYTGELFFGEGSRLTVL.

J is TRBJ2-7 and V is TRBV5-1; D is undetermined. Germline values: CDR1 SGHRS, CDR2 YFSETQ. Trimming stripped 0 bases from V and 4 bases from J, with 8 bases between. This CDR3 is 13 amino acids long. CDR3 DNA: TGCGCCAGCAGCTTGGACGGTTTTTACGAGCAGTACTTC. Translating it yields CASSLDGFYEQYF.

This chain joins TRBV5-4 and TRBJ1-4; D uncertain. V lost 2 bases to trimming and J lost 5 bases, with 16 bases between them. Per germline, CDR1 SGHNT and CDR2 YYREEE (reference sequence). The CDR3 has 16 amino acids. The CDR3 spells CASSFGIGVGNEKLFF. The CDR3 bases are TGTGCCAGCAGCTTCGGAATAGGTGTGGGAAATGAAAAACTGTTTTTT.

Points on this clone: Given a much more abundant clone one base away, this may be a read error. The chain carries TRBV4-3 and TRBJ2-7, with 12 bases identical to TRBD2. Germline-derived CDR1 and CDR2 are LGHNA and YSLEER. V lost 4 bases to trimming and J lost 1 base; unmatched junction nucleotides: 2. The CDR3 runs 15 residues. The CDR3 is CASSPGLAGSYEQYF. The CDR3 DNA sequence: TGCGCCAGCAGCCCGGGACTAGCGGGTTCCTACGAGCAGTACTTC.

Many counts were recorded for this clone. The rearrangement uses TRBV20-1 and TRBJ1-2, with unresolved D. The ends were cut back, 6 bases at V and 4 bases at J, with 6 bases in the middle. CDR3 size: 10 residues. The germline V gene has CDR1 DFQATT and CDR2 SNEGSKA (reference sequence). This CDR3 is CSADFYGYTF. The CDR3, as DNA: TGCAGTGCCGACTTCTATGGCTACACCTTC.

The table lists this clone with a count of one. The chain couples TRBV7-3 to TRBJ2-7; 10 bases align to TRBD1. The V gene's germline CDR1 is SGHTA and CDR2 FQGTGA. V shed 0 bases, J shed 5 bases, and the junction held 4 bases outside the gene matches. The CDR3 covers 15 residues. DNA of the CDR3: TGTGCCAGCAGCTTAACGGGACAGGGGCACCACGAGCAGTACTTC. As protein: CASSLTGQGHHEQYF. Full variable domain (remainder filled in from reference TRBV7-3 and TRBJ2-7): GAGVSQTPSNKVTEKGKYVELRCDPISGHTALYWYRQSLGQGPEFLIYFQGTGAADDSGLPNDRFFAVRPEGSVSTLKIQRTERGDSAVYLCASSLTGQGHHEQYFGPGTRLTVT.

The chain uses TRBV4-3 and TRBJ2-2; D is unclear. Germline lookup yields CDR1 LGHNA and CDR2 YSLEER. The CDR3 sequence is 16 residues long. V was clipped by 1 base and J by 7 bases, with 16 bases between them. The CDR3 DNA is TGCGCCAGCAGCCAAGGTGCGGCGCCCCTGGGCGGGGAGCTGTTTTTT. Translating it yields CASSQGAAPLGGELFF.

The chain couples TRBV6-1 to TRBJ2-1; 8 bases are a match to TRBD2. This CDR3 is 15 amino acids long. CDR1 MNHNS and CDR2 SASEGT come from the germline V gene. J was trimmed by 9 bases and V by 2 bases; bases with no gene match: 9. The DNA for the CDR3 is TGTGCCAGCAGTGAAAGGGGGGGACTAGGACGTGAGCAGTTCTTC. Its translation: CASSERGGLGREQFF.